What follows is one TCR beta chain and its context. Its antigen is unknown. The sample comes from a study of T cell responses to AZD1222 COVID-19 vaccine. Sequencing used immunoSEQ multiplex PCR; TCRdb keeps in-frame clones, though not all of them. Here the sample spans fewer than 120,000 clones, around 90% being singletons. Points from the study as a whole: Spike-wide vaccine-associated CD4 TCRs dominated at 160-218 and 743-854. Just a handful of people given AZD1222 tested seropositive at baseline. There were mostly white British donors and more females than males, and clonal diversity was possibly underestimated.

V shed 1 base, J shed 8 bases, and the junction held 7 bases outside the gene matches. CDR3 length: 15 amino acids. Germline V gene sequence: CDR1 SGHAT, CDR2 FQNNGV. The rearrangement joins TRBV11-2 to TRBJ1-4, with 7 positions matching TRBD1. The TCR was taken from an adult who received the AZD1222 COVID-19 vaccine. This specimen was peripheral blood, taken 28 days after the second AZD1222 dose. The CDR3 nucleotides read TGTGCCAGCAGCTTAGTCCTGGGACAGCCAGAAAAACTGTTTTTT. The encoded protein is CASSLVLGQPEKLFF. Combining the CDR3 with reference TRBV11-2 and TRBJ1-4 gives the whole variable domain EAGVAQSPRYKIIEKRQSVAFWCNPISGHATLYWYQQILGQGPKLLIQFQNNGVVDDSQLPKDRFSAERLKGVDSTLKIQPAKLEDSAVYLCASSLVLGQPEKLFFGSGTQLSVL.